This is a list of T cell receptor beta chains from one sample in a study of cytomegalovirus exposure and HLA in healthy donors. Measured with immunoSEQ multiplex PCR; TCRdb has only the in-frame clones, and not every one. The profile shows around 99,000 clones, about three quarters of them singletons. Sequenced input: PBMCs. Every receptor here comes from a man aged 25-45 years in good health and CMV-seronegative. Each CDR3 is given with its conserved first and last residue. The listing skips clone size in some rows; elsewhere it reads once, few, many or a size class.

CASSESTSGTKRDQETQYF	TRBV10-1	-	TRBJ2-5
CASTRGVQSNTQYF	TRBV7-8	-	TRBJ2-3
CASSLLGGGYTF	TRBV11-2	-	TRBJ1-2
CASSPDRAISYEQYF	TRBV7-9	-	TRBJ2-7
CASSARPGFGYEQYF	TRBV2	-	TRBJ2-7
CASSEPAAGGYYGYTF	TRBV6-1	-	TRBJ1-2
CASQALSNQPQHF	TRBV19	few	TRBJ1-5
CASSPLLTSGSNHNEQFF	TRBV7-9	-	TRBJ2-1
CASSEGTGGYNEQFF	TRBV6-1	once	TRBJ2-1
CASSLDRVGETQYF	TRBV7-7	-	TRBJ2-5
CATWTSGTYGYTF	TRBV10-3	-	TRBJ1-2
CASSITSGRSSYNEQFF	TRBV5-6	-	TRBJ2-1
CASSSGGPDTQYF	TRBV5-4	-	TRBJ2-3
CASSPGDTQYF	TRBV6-5	once	TRBJ2-3
CASSIRTGENTEAFF	TRBV19	-	TRBJ1-1
CASSLFVEGARAFF	TRBV28	-	TRBJ1-1
CASSPLVRDTEAFF	TRBV9	-	TRBJ1-1
CASMLGGPPQETQYF	TRBV10-3	-	TRBJ2-5
CAISERTGASGNTIYF	TRBV10-3	-	TRBJ1-3
CASSFGGRVGEAFF	TRBV5-4	few	TRBJ1-1
CASSYTGTGYGYTF	TRBV6-5	-	TRBJ1-2
CASSQGQGPYYEQYF	TRBV9	-	TRBJ2-7
CASSRDRNQPQHF	TRBV7-8	-	TRBJ1-5
CAWRASGTTDTQYF	TRBV30	-	TRBJ2-3
CSVDPTGGGEQYF	TRBV29-1	once	TRBJ2-7
CSTSYQDRGPHEQYF	TRBV7-9	few	TRBJ2-7
CASSSRRQRSNEKLFF	TRBV27	-	TRBJ1-4
CASSIVSSGGYSYEQYF	TRBV19	-	TRBJ2-7
CASSEMNYGSENIQYF	TRBV6-1	-	TRBJ2-4
CASSLRASGGYNEQFF	TRBV5-6	-	TRBJ2-1
CASSLSPAGYTEAFF	TRBV7-2	-	TRBJ1-1
CASSVDRGSYEQYF	TRBV9	-	TRBJ2-7
CASSLLAGVLSSYNEQFF	TRBV27	once	TRBJ2-1
CASSLDNNYEQYF	TRBV7-3	-	TRBJ2-7
CAWSGASDNYYEQYF	TRBV30	-	TRBJ2-7
CASGLERFPRGGSNQPQHF	TRBV12-5	once	TRBJ1-5
CAWSVNRGNQPQHF	TRBV30	-	TRBJ1-5
CSVEDSAGTEKAFF	TRBV29-1	-	TRBJ1-1
CASSAYETGSRYTF	TRBV7-8	-	TRBJ1-2
CAWTKGEGYGYTF	TRBV30	few	TRBJ1-2
CASSMAGTSGGAQDTQYF	TRBV5-1	-	TRBJ2-3
CASSLEALRQGASYGYTF	TRBV7-9	-	TRBJ1-2
CASRSLGEGEQFF	TRBV5-1	-	TRBJ2-1
CASSRLAYNEQFF	TRBV19	-	TRBJ2-1
CSVAPGQQETQYF	TRBV29-1	-	TRBJ2-5
CASSATISGEQFF	TRBV6-1	-	TRBJ2-1
CASSFLPHLKYNEQFF	TRBV27	-	TRBJ2-1
CASSLGWAGGYNERFF	TRBV7-7	-	TRBJ2-1